Sequencing of this TCR beta chain was carried out in a study of regulatory T cells in long-lasting Graves disease. Arm-PCR with iRepertoire HTBI primers amplified the CDR3 regions for these TCR beta libraries. TCRdb fed the multiplex PCR reads into MiXCR, producing one record per CDR3 protein. The table has roughly 700,000 distinct CDR3 sequences, 25% to 35% seen once. The time point here: persistent/refractory GD, antithyroid drugs over 5 years with positive TRAb. The TCR library was prepared using RNA isolated from PBMCs. The CDR3 length is 14 residues. Trimming cost V 6 bases and J 4 bases; bases outside gene matches: 7.

The chain has TRBV12-3 or TRBV12-4 and TRBJ2-7, with 9 bases lining up with TRBD2. The sample in question was peripheral blood mononuclear cells (PBMCs), obtained when the disease was refractory, from a patient treated with antithyroid drugs. This receptor was identified in a female donor with Graves disease. CDR3 bases: TGTGCCAGCAGCATAGCGGGAGTCTCTTACGAGCAGTACTTC. Protein product: CASSIAGVSYEQYF.